The T cell receptor beta chain described here comes from a study of cytomegalovirus exposure and HLA in healthy donors. Study-wide findings and caveats: Rare TCR sequences predominated, though certain public TCRs were found in many donors. Later analysis suggested links between common viral pathogens and several top significant clusters. In a later analysis, an Asian-associated ancestry cluster reportedly showed fewer N-insertions than the roughly 700-donor mean.

Details on this clone: No antigen is known for it. One end of the junction varies from germline; a read error may be responsible.

The germline V gene encodes CDR1 LNHNV and CDR2 YYDKDF (reference sequence). CDR3 length equals 14 residues. The PCR made use of 60 Vbeta and 13 Jbeta primers. The data were produced by immunoSEQ multiplex PCR, yet TCRdb's version contains in-frame clones alone and is incomplete. The sample yields around 170,000 clones, around 83% seen once. This clonotype was sampled from a young woman in good health and CMV-seronegative. The rearrangement links TRBV15 to TRBJ2-3; D gene unclear. Sequenced input: PBMCs. CDR3 bases: TGTGCCACCAGCGGAGATTTTATCACAGATACGCAGTATTTT. Translating it yields CATSGDFITDTQYF.